These 9 T cell receptor beta chains came from one sample sequenced in a study of T cell changes during pregnancy in multiple sclerosis (dated by TCRdb to the late 2010s). Libraries were built with the immunoSEQ multiplex PCR assay. Here the immuneACCESS table is served through TCRdb, limited to in-frame sequences with V and J called. Missing clones are a known gap in these copies; in checked studies unresolved V genes cover under half, and the rest lacks a known reason. Present in this sample are approximately 110,000 clones, approximately 91% of which were seen just once. In total, the top ten clones hold approximately 3.7% of the sample. Material: peripheral blood, obtained after pregnancy. Receptors originate from a female donor with multiple sclerosis, enrolled in a pregnancy study.

V usage is TRBV11-2 and J usage is TRBJ2-3, with 9 bases identical to TRBD2. From germline, CDR1 is SGHAT and CDR2 FQNNGV. Trimming removed 5 bases from V and 1 base from J; junction bases left unmatched: 4. This CDR3 contains 15 residues. The CDR3 loop is CASSGGGAGTDTQYF. The CDR3 DNA reads as TGTGCCAGCAGCGGCGGGGGGGCGGGCACAGATACGCAGTATTTT.

This chain uses TRBV5-1 with TRBJ1-4; 9 bases align to TRBD1. V shed 0 bases and J 0 bases; nucleotides not matched to a gene: 6. The CDR3 contains 18 residues. The V gene's germline CDR1 is SGHRS and CDR2 YFSETQ. The CDR3 DNA reads as TGCGCCAGCAGCTTGGGCCGGACAGGGGTTACAACTAATGAAAAACTGTTTTTT. Protein sequence: CASSLGRTGVTTNEKLFF.

The V gene is TRBV2, the J gene TRBJ2-1; a weak D match, TRBD1 (6 bases). Germline CDR1 reads SNHLY; CDR2 reads FYNNEI. This CDR3 region has 15 residues. V was shortened by 8 bases and J by 0 bases, with 14 bases between the two germline ends. CDR3 in amino acids: CASGLGHFSYNEQFF. CDR3 bases: TGTGCCAGCGGGTTGGGACACTTCTCCTACAATGAGCAGTTCTTC.

The chain couples TRBV4-2 to TRBJ1-2; D is unresolved. Germline V CDR1 and CDR2: LGHNA, YNFKEQ. The CDR3 has 14 residues. Trimming removed 1 base from V and 7 bases from J, with 13 bases in between. The CDR3 DNA reads as TGTGCCAGCAGCCAAGGTGTGGCCTCTAGTGGCTACACCTTC. This codes for CASSQGVASSGYTF.

The gene calls are TRBV5-1 and TRBJ1-1; D is ambiguous. CDR1 is SGHRS, CDR2 YFSETQ, per germline. Trimming pared 2 bases from V and 0 bases from J, leaving 8 bases between. The length of the CDR3 is 14 residues. The CDR3 sequence is CASSFRAMNTEAFF. DNA for the CDR3: TGCGCCAGCAGCTTCAGAGCGATGAACACTGAAGCTTTCTTT.

This clone has just one count. The chain carries TRBV5-1 and TRBJ2-5; a possible D gene is TRBD1 (5 bases). The CDR3 contains 15 residues. Germline-derived CDR1 and CDR2 are SGHRS and YFSETQ. Trimming cost V 0 bases and J 2 bases, with 11 bases left between them. CDR3 coding DNA: TGCGCCAGCAGCTTGGGGGGCTCAGCACAAGAGACCCAGTACTTC. Translation: CASSLGGSAQETQYF.

For this clone: The junction differs from germline at one of its ends, possibly a read error. The rearrangement links TRBV5-5 to TRBJ1-5, with TRBD1 matching over 10 bases. The CDR3 has 17 amino acids. Germline V gene sequence: CDR1 SGHKS, CDR2 YYEKEE (reference sequence). The DNA of the CDR3 is TGTGCCAGCAGCTTGGGGACAGGGGGATTAGGGCAATCAGCCCCAGCATTT. This codes for CASSLGTGGLGQSAPAF.

This clone was recorded a few times. This chain connects TRBV11-1 to TRBJ1-1; D ambiguous. This CDR3 comprises 13 residues. Germline V lookup: CDR1 SGHAT, CDR2 FQDESV (reference sequence). Trimming cost V 2 bases and J 1 base, with 5 bases left between them. DNA for the CDR3: TGTGCCAGCAGCTTAACTCGGAACACTGAAGCTTTCTTT. Its protein product is CASSLTRNTEAFF.

This chain connects TRBV2 to TRBJ2-7, with D perhaps matching TRBD1 (6 bases). Trimming stripped 6 bases from V and 7 bases from J, with 16 bases between. CDR1 SNHLY and CDR2 FYNNEI come from the germline V gene. This CDR3 spans 13 amino acids. Here the CDR3 reads CASRGRTVREQYF. CDR3 bases: TGTGCCAGCAGGGGCCGGACAGTTCGAGAGCAGTACTTC.